These T cell receptor beta chains were read from a single sample in a study of CD8+CD57+ T cells in acquired aplastic anemia. Using its own MiXCR run on the reads, TCRdb lists one record per CDR3 protein. The sample holds around 180,000 distinct CDR3 sequences, under 75% seen once. Source material: sorted CD4+, CD8+, or CD8+CD57+ T cells (not recorded which) from PBMCs. Every receptor here comes from a human donor in good health. CDR3s include the opening cysteine and the closing phenylalanine or tryptophan. D genes are given only for firm matches. For some rows the clone size is stated as once, few or many, or as a class when expanded; others skip it.

d_gene	v_gene	abundance	j_gene	CDR3aa	CDR3nt
-	TRBV7-9	-	TRBJ1-1	CTSSEQGNTEAFF	TGTACCAGCAGCGAGCAAGGAAACACTGAAGCTTTCTTT
TRBD1	TRBV5-1	-	TRBJ2-7	CASRTGGFYEQYF	TGCGCCAGCAGGACAGGGGGCTTTTACGAGCAGTACTTC
TRBD1	TRBV2	-	TRBJ2-7	CASSEAWTGYEQYF	TGTGCCAGCAGTGAAGCTTGGACAGGCTACGAGCAGTACTTC
-	TRBV9	-	TRBJ2-1	CASSVEPGSSYNEQFF	TGTGCCAGCAGCGTAGAACCAGGGAGCTCCTACAATGAGCAGTTCTTC
TRBD1	TRBV25-1	-	TRBJ1-1	CASSSGTGSRYTEAFF	TGTGCCAGCAGCTCAGGGACAGGGAGTCGCTACACCGAAGCTTTCTTT
-	TRBV10-3	-	TRBJ2-3	CAISTGGSADTQYF	TGTGCCATCAGTACAGGAGGGAGCGCAGATACGCAGTATTTT
-	TRBV19	-	TRBJ2-1	CASSLRAHNEQFF	TGTGCCAGTAGTCTCAGGGCCCACAATGAGCAGTTCTTC
-	TRBV10-3	-	TRBJ1-1	CAISAGEMMTFF	TGTGCCATCAGTGCAGGGGAAATGATGACTTTCTTT
TRBD2	TRBV20-1	-	TRBJ2-7	CSARASGLGSYEQYF	TGCAGTGCTAGAGCCAGCGGACTAGGTTCGTACGAGCAGTACTTC
-	TRBV7-9	many	TRBJ2-7	CASSLAPYEQYF	TGTGCCAGCAGCTTAGCCCCTTACGAGCAGTACTTC
-	TRBV5-1	many	TRBJ2-7	CASSPHWTENYEQYF	TGCGCCAGCAGCCCCCATTGGACAGAAAATTACGAGCAGTACTTC
-	TRBV25-1	-	TRBJ2-7	CASSAPRASHTGYEQYF	TGTGCCAGCAGTGCCCCTAGGGCTAGCCACACCGGGTACGAGCAGTACTTC
-	TRBV4-1	-	TRBJ2-7	CASSPLGVREQYF	TGCGCCAGCAGCCCCCTAGGGGTTCGGGAGCAGTACTTC
TRBD2	TRBV14	once	TRBJ2-1	CASSQVGPGLAGIGEQFF	TGCGCCAGCAGCCAAGTGGGCCCGGGACTAGCGGGAATCGGTGAGCAGTTCTTC
TRBD2	TRBV13	-	TRBJ2-6	CASSPHGGSYVLTF	TGTGCCAGCAGCCCCCACGGGGGGAGCTACGTCCTGACTTTC
-	TRBV19	-	TRBJ2-3	CASSISRVRDRAAQYF	TGTGCCAGTAGTATTTCCCGGGTACGGGATAGGGCCGCGCAGTATTTT
-	TRBV10-3	-	TRBJ2-7	CASSQGEAEQYF	TGTGCCAGCAGTCAGGGGGAGGCCGAGCAGTACTTC
-	TRBV24-1	-	TRBJ2-7	CATSRPGGGEQYF	TGTGCCACCAGTAGACCGGGGGGCGGTGAGCAGTACTTC
TRBD2	TRBV2	many	TRBJ2-3	CASSEIARTSSTDTQYF	TGTGCCAGCAGTGAAATAGCAAGGACTAGCAGCACAGATACGCAGTATTTT
TRBD2	TRBV29-1	-	TRBJ2-2	CSVGTSGRGTGELFF	TGCAGCGTTGGGACTAGCGGGAGGGGGACCGGGGAGCTGTTTTTT
-	TRBV20-1	-	TRBJ1-2	CSARDIQPYGYTF	TGCAGTGCTCGGGACATTCAACCCTATGGCTACACCTTC
-	TRBV19	-	TRBJ1-6	CASTSSGRGDSPLHF	TGTGCCAGCACGTCCTCCGGGAGAGGGGATTCACCCCTCCACTTT
-	TRBV20-1	-	TRBJ2-3	CSALGGAGSDTQYF	TGCAGTGCCTTAGGAGGGGCCGGGTCAGATACGCAGTATTTT
-	TRBV24-1	-	TRBJ2-3	CATSDSLGGPNLLGAQYF	TGTGCCACCAGTGATTCTCTGGGGGGCCCTAACCTTCTAGGCGCGCAGTATTTT
TRBD2	TRBV6-2/TRBV6-3	-	TRBJ2-1	CASSWKTSGRARQFF	TGTGCCAGCAGTTGGAAGACTAGCGGGAGGGCCAGGCAGTTCTTC
-	TRBV25-1	-	TRBJ1-1	CASSLRSSGGTEAFF	TGTGCCAGCAGCTTGAGATCATCGGGGGGCACTGAAGCTTTCTTT